The sequence of this T cell receptor (beta chain) was determined in a study of shared clonotypes between healthy human individuals. Findings and caveats of the study: Only blood samples were collected, and tissue repertoires likely differ. The represented genetic and exposure-history diversity was limited by the small number of donors.

This clone was seen a single time. Its specificity is not known. Adult Caucasians living in Nashville, Tennessee made up all of the donors. Sequencing was performed with immunoSEQ multiplex PCR; in TCRdb, only in-frame clones are kept and a portion is missing. The table lists about 560,000 clones, around 80% of them singletons, with around 13% in the top ten. The germline CDR1 and CDR2 sequences are SGDLS and YYNGEE. The ends lost 0 bases at V and 2 bases at J; junction bases unmatched: 2. The CDR3 sequence is 15 residues long. The TCR sequence derives from a woman between 40 and 55 years old in good health. Some clones in this sample may be carry-over from other donors' samples. The sample taken for sequencing was PBMCs. The chain is built from TRBV9 and TRBJ2-5, with 9 bases aligning to TRBD2. In DNA form, the CDR3 reads TGTGCCAGCAGCGTAGCGACTAGCGGACAAGAGACCCAGTACTTC. Amino acids: CASSVATSGQETQYF.